The 31 T cell receptor beta chains reported below all come from one sample, sequenced in a study of post-analysis software for immune sequencing data. Whole-study results and caveats: The study found TRBV5-6, TRBV5-1 and TRBV20-1 among a few TRBV segments more frequent in patients than controls.

Unique molecular identifiers featured in each of the TCR beta cDNA libraries. TCRdb recomputed calls from the PCR reads with MiXCR, one row per CDR3 protein. Of roughly 800,000 distinct CDR3 sequences listed, approximately 53% are singletons. These receptors are not linked to any known antigen. The sequenced sample consisted of blood. Every receptor here comes from a girl aged 5-17 years with multiple sclerosis.

This chain connects TRBV30 to TRBJ2-7; 7 bases agree with TRBD2. Germline loops: CDR1 GTSNPN, CDR2 SVGIG (reference sequence). V shed 1 base and J 6 bases; nucleotides not matched to a gene: 0. The CDR3 covers 11 residues. CDR3 sequence reads: CAWSAGGEQYF. CDR3 bases: TGTGCCTGGAGTGCGGGGGGCGAGCAGTACTTC.

The chain employs TRBV7-8 and TRBJ2-3; the D gene is possibly TRBD2 (6 bases). The germline V gene has CDR1 SGHVS and CDR2 FQNEAQ. Trimming took 1 base from V and 2 from J, leaving 13 bases between them. CDR3 length: 16 residues. This CDR3 reads CASSLGPGVITDTQYF. The CDR3 nucleotides read TGTGCCAGCAGCTTAGGGCCGGGGGTGATCACAGATACGCAGTATTTT. Looking up the rest from reference TRBV7-8 and TRBJ2-3 gives the full variable domain: GAGVSQSPRYKVAKRGQDVALRCDPISGHVSLFWYQQALGQGPEFLTYFQNEAQLDKSGLPSDRFFAERPEGSVSTLKIQRTQQEDSAVYLCASSLGPGVITDTQYFGPGTRLTVL.

In its sample, this clonotype was seen a few times. The V gene is TRBV20-1, the J gene TRBJ2-1; TRBD2 matches 9 bases. The junction had 8 bases not matched to a gene; V was cut back by 6 bases and J by 2 bases. The CDR3 length is 15 residues. Germline CDR1 and CDR2: DFQATT and SNEGSKA (reference sequence). This CDR3 reads CSARSPSGAYNEQFF. For the CDR3, the DNA is TGCAGTGCCCGGTCCCCTAGCGGGGCCTACAATGAGCAGTTCTTC.

This clonotype was recorded a few times. The chain couples TRBV7-9 to TRBJ2-5; the match to TRBD2 covers 10 bases. Germline CDR1 and CDR2: SEHNR and FQNEAQ (reference sequence). CDR3 length: 13 residues. The J segment lost 5 bases and the V segment lost 7 bases, leaving 4 bases of the junction unmatched. Written as DNA, the CDR3 is TGTGCCAGCAACGGACTAGCGGACGAGACCCAGTACTTC. Its protein is CASNGLADETQYF.

At least ten counts were recorded for this clonotype. The V gene is TRBV20-1, the J gene TRBJ2-7; 10 bases are shared with TRBD2. Germline V gene lookup returns CDR1 DFQATT and CDR2 SNEGSKA (reference sequence). V trimming: 4 bases; J trimming: 3 bases; junction bases outside the gene matches: 3. The CDR3 has 13 residues. The DNA for the CDR3 is TGCAGTGCTATATCTAGCGGGAGCTACGAGCAGTACTTC. Translating it yields CSAISSGSYEQYF.

The chain has TRBV20-1 and TRBJ2-7, with D perhaps being TRBD1 or TRBD2 (6 bases each). Germline loops: CDR1 DFQATT, CDR2 SNEGSKA (reference sequence). Trimming removed 6 bases from V and 5 bases from J, with 26 bases in between. The CDR3 length is 16 residues. The CDR3 DNA is TGCAGTGCAGGCGACCTCGGGACACCAGCGGGCAACGAGCAGTACTTC. Protein sequence: CSAGDLGTPAGNEQYF.

The chain combines TRBV20-1 with TRBJ1-1; 7 bases are a match to TRBD1. V lost 4 bases, J lost 4 bases, and 6 bases stayed unmatched. CDR1 is DFQATT and CDR2 is SNEGSKA in the germline V gene (reference sequence). The CDR3 spans 13 residues. The CDR3 spells CSATTGLGTEAFF. The DNA of the CDR3 is TGCAGTGCTACGACAGGGTTGGGCACTGAAGCTTTCTTT.

The chain recombines TRBV29-1 with TRBJ2-1; D possibly corresponds to TRBD2 (6 bases). The germline CDR1 and CDR2 sequences are SQVTM and ANQGSEA. The CDR3 extends over 16 amino acids. Trimming cost V 0 bases and J 5 bases, with 17 bases left between them. CDR3 amino acids: CSVEDHWGVHHNEQFF. The CDR3 bases are TGCAGCGTTGAAGATCACTGGGGGGTCCACCACAATGAGCAGTTCTTC.

This clonotype was found a few times. The chain recombines TRBV9 with TRBJ2-4; the D gene could be TRBD1 or TRBD2 (6 bases each). Germline assignment: CDR1 SGDLS and CDR2 YYNGEE. CDR3 length: 15 residues. V shed 0 bases and J shed 6 bases, with 13 bases lying between them. In DNA form, the CDR3 reads TGTGCCAGCAGCGTAGAGGCAGGAGGGGGAAACATTCAGTACTTC. Its protein product is CASSVEAGGGNIQYF.

The gene calls are TRBV28 and TRBJ2-5, with 8 positions matching TRBD1. V dropped 5 bases and J dropped 5; count of bases not matched to a gene: 7. Germline V gene lookup returns CDR1 MDHEN and CDR2 SYDVKM. The CDR3 covers 14 residues. CDR3 residues: CASSHRTGRETQYF. CDR3 sequence (DNA): TGTGCCAGCAGTCACAGGACAGGGAGGGAGACCCAGTACTTC.

The chain employs TRBV9 and TRBJ1-5; 11 bases map to TRBD1. The germline gives CDR1 SGDLS, CDR2 YYNGEE. V shed 0 bases, J shed 1 base, and the junction held 9 bases outside the gene matches. The CDR3 loop spans 19 amino acids. The CDR3 protein is CASSVGAGQGASSNQPQHF. The CDR3 DNA reads TGTGCCAGCAGCGTAGGGGCCGGACAGGGGGCTTCAAGCAATCAGCCCCAGCATTTT. Full variable domain (remainder filled in from reference TRBV9 and TRBJ1-5): DSGVTQTPKHLITATGQRVTLRCSPRSGDLSVYWYQQSLDQGLQFLIQYYNGEERAKGNILERFSAQQFPDLHSELNLSSLELGDSALYFCASSVGAGQGASSNQPQHFGDGTRLSIL.

V is TRBV5-1 and J is TRBJ2-1, with D possibly called TRBD1 or TRBD2 (5 bases each). The CDR3 runs 15 residues. CDR1 is SGHRS, CDR2 YFSETQ, per germline. Between the trimmed V and J ends, which lost 0 bases and 12 bases, there was a span of 19 bases. The CDR3 is CASSLEGTLQDLQFF. CDR3 in DNA: TGCGCCAGCAGCTTGGAGGGGACCCTTCAAGATTTGCAGTTCTTC.

This chain links TRBV12-3 or TRBV12-4 with TRBJ2-7; D is possibly TRBD1 (5 bases). The CDR3 is 14 amino acids. V lost 2 bases, J lost 5 bases, and 13 bases lay in between. The CDR3 protein is CASSLKGASDEQYF. DNA for the CDR3: TGTGCCAGCAGTTTAAAAGGGGCATCAGACGAGCAGTACTTC.

The V call is TRBV20-1, the J call TRBJ2-1; 12 nucleotides match TRBD1. Germline lookup yields CDR1 DFQATT and CDR2 SNEGSKA (reference sequence). The CDR3 spans 15 residues. Trimming at V came to 5 bases and at J to 9 bases, leaving 11 bases not matched to a gene. CDR3 nucleotides: TGCAGTGCTCAAGTCCCGGGACAGGGGGCAGGTGAGCAGTTCTTC. Protein: CSAQVPGQGAGEQFF.

The J gene is TRBJ1-2, the V gene TRBV7-3; possible D gene TRBD1, 5 bases. The germline gives CDR1 SGHTA, CDR2 FQGTGA. The V end was cut by 5 bases, the J end by 3 bases, with 13 bases between. The CDR3 spans 14 residues. The CDR3 here is CASSPSSTDYGYTF. In nucleotides, the CDR3 is TGTGCCAGCAGCCCATCTTCGACAGACTATGGCTACACCTTC.

The chain recombines TRBV6-6 with TRBJ1-3, with a tentative D call TRBD1 (6 bases). Germline V lookup: CDR1 MNHNY, CDR2 SVGAGI (reference sequence). The CDR3 spans 15 residues. The V gene lost 2 bases and the J gene lost 3 bases, with 11 bases spanning the gap. CDR3 bases: TGTGCCAGCAGTTACACAGGGCTTAATGGAAACACCATATATTTT. Translation: CASSYTGLNGNTIYF.

This clonotype was counted a few times. The J gene is TRBJ2-7, the V gene TRBV25-1, with 8 bases lining up with TRBD1. The CDR3 totals 17 residues. V was pared by 1 base and J by 0 bases, with 8 bases of the junction left unmatched. Germline CDR1 and CDR2: MGHDK and SYGVNS. For the CDR3, the DNA is TGTGCCAGCAGTGAATGGGCTCTCGGGACAGGCTCCTACGAGCAGTACTTC. This translates into CASSEWALGTGSYEQYF.

This clonotype was seen only once. J is TRBJ2-2 and V is TRBV7-2, with 9 bases fitting TRBD1. There are 14 residues in the CDR3. With V trimmed by 5 bases and J by 7 bases, 5 bases remained unmatched. Germline assignment: CDR1 SGHTA and CDR2 FQGNSA. CDR3 loop: CASSARQGGGELFF. CDR3 bases: TGTGCCAGCAGCGCCCGACAGGGGGGCGGGGAGCTGTTTTTT. Supplemented by reference TRBV7-2 and TRBJ2-2, the full variable domain reads GAGVSQSPSNKVTEKGKDVELRCDPISGHTALYWYRQSLGQGLEFLIYFQGNSAPDKSGLPSDRFSAERTGGSVSTLTIQRTQQEDSAVYLCASSARQGGGELFFGEGSRLTVL.

The chain combines TRBV6-1 with TRBJ1-5; maybe TRBD1 (6 bases). The CDR3 has 18 amino acids. The V end was cut by 4 bases, the J end by 2 bases, with 21 bases between. The V gene's germline CDR1 is MNHNS and CDR2 SASEGT. The CDR3 region is CASSASQVQGAGNQPQHF. For the CDR3, the DNA is TGTGCCAGCAGTGCCTCACAAGTACAGGGAGCAGGCAATCAGCCCCAGCATTTT.

This chain uses TRBV7-6 with TRBJ2-5; 9 bases fit TRBD1. From germline, CDR1 is SGHVS and CDR2 FNYEAQ. V was clipped by 0 bases and J by 11 bases; unmatched bases: 19. The CDR3 consists of 18 residues. CDR3 sequence: CASSLASGQGFHLWEQYF. The CDR3 coding sequence is TGTGCCAGCAGCTTAGCATCGGGACAGGGATTTCATCTGTGGGAGCAGTACTTC.

The V gene is TRBV6-5, the J gene TRBJ1-4; the D gene is possibly TRBD1 (5 bases). V gave up 0 bases and J gave up 6 bases, with 17 bases separating them. The CDR3 sequence is 17 residues long. Germline CDR1 and CDR2: MNHEY and SVGAGI. CDR3 region: CASSYSFIQKGDEKLFF. In DNA form, the CDR3 reads TGTGCCAGCAGTTACTCATTTATCCAGAAAGGGGATGAAAAACTGTTTTTT.

Concerning this clonotype itself: One junction end disagrees with the germline gene, perhaps due to a read error. The chain is built from TRBV7-2 and TRBJ1-2; 7 bases are shared with TRBD1. Germline lookup yields CDR1 SGHTA and CDR2 FQGNSA. The CDR3 spans 16 residues. In DNA, the CDR3 is TGTGCCAGCAGCTTGACCGGGACAGTCACGGTTCGTGGCTATACCTTC. It specifies CASSLTGTVTVRGYTF.

This sequence joins TRBV29-1 and TRBJ1-5; D might be TRBD1 (5 bases). V was shortened by 7 bases and J by 1 base, with 11 bases between the two germline ends. CDR3 length: 13 amino acids. Germline lookup yields CDR1 SQVTM and CDR2 ANQGSEA. This chain's CDR3 is CSGGIQSNQPQHF. CDR3 bases: TGCAGCGGGGGGATACAGAGCAATCAGCCCCAGCATTTT.

The chain recombines TRBV6-5 with TRBJ2-1, with D uncertain. This CDR3 is 16 amino acids long. V lost 5 bases and J 0 bases, leaving 14 bases between the germline ends. Germline V gives CDR1 MNHEY, CDR2 SVGAGI. The CDR3 loop reads CASSHFRRSSYNEQFF. CDR3 nucleotide sequence: TGTGCCAGCAGTCACTTCCGACGGAGCTCCTACAATGAGCAGTTCTTC.

The rearrangement links TRBV7-3 to TRBJ2-1; 7 nucleotides agree with TRBD2. Unmatched junction bases numbered 7, after V lost 6 bases and J lost 5 bases. The CDR3 has 14 residues. CDR1 and CDR2 from the germline V gene are SGHTA and FQGTGA. The CDR3 loop reads CASSPGLTNNEQFF. The DNA of the CDR3 is TGTGCCAGCAGTCCGGGACTAACAAACAATGAGCAGTTCTTC.

This clonotype was detected only a few times. The chain recombines TRBV7-3 with TRBJ2-1; possibly TRBD2 for D (5 bases). The CDR3 is 14 residues long. Germline-derived CDR1 and CDR2 are SGHTA and FQGTGA. Deletions cut 3 bases from V and 10 bases from J, with 16 bases between. CDR3 amino acids: CASSFEAVGEEQFF. Written as DNA, the CDR3 is TGTGCCAGCAGCTTTGAGGCGGTGGGAGAAGAGCAGTTCTTC.

V usage is TRBV19 and J usage is TRBJ1-2, with D hard to call. V gave up 3 bases and J gave up 2 bases, with 7 bases separating them. The CDR3 contains 13 residues. The germline gives CDR1 LNHDA, CDR2 SQIVND (reference sequence). This CDR3 is CASSISGNYGYTF. Written as DNA, the CDR3 is TGTGCCAGTAGTATTTCGGGCAACTATGGCTACACCTTC.

This clonotype has just one count. The V gene is TRBV7-2, the J gene TRBJ1-2; TRBD1 aligns across 11 bases. V dropped 0 bases and J dropped 8; count of bases not matched to a gene: 5. This CDR3 region has 15 residues. Germline V lookup: CDR1 SGHTA, CDR2 FQGNSA. Here the CDR3 DNA reads TGTGCCAGCAGCTTAGCCTCCCGGACAGGGGGCGGCTACACCTTC. Protein product: CASSLASRTGGGYTF.

The genes are TRBV5-1 and TRBJ2-5, with D tentatively TRBD1 (7 bases). Germline V gene sequence: CDR1 SGHRS, CDR2 YFSETQ. The CDR3 spans 14 residues. V shed 6 bases and J shed 7 bases, with 19 bases lying between them. The CDR3 DNA reads as TGCGCCAGCATGAGTGGCATCCAGGGGGGGACCCAGTACTTC. Residues: CASMSGIQGGTQYF.

The rearrangement joins TRBV7-2 to TRBJ2-7; 10 bases align to TRBD2. V lost 3 bases, J lost 2 bases, and 10 bases stayed unmatched. Per the germline V gene, CDR1 is SGHTA and CDR2 is FQGNSA. The CDR3 contains 17 residues. The CDR3 bases are TGTGCCAGCAGCTTTTCTCGGACTAGCGGAAATCCCTACGAGCAGTACTTC. Translating gives CASSFSRTSGNPYEQYF.

The chain is built from TRBV11-3 and TRBJ2-3; D gene ambiguous. Germline assignment: CDR1 SGHNT and CDR2 YENEEA. This CDR3 is 13 amino acids long. V lost 5 bases to trimming and J lost 4 bases, with 10 bases between them. CDR3 sequence reads: CASSPTVADTQYF. The CDR3 bases are TGTGCCAGCAGCCCAACAGTGGCAGATACGCAGTATTTT.